This TCR beta chain comes out of a study of blood T cell repertoires in COVID-19. The wider study: Material from acute and convalescent COVID-19 was sourced from the United States, Italy and Spain. In each case, the material was cDNA or gDNA derived from T cells, B-cell-depleted T cells, or PBMCs.

Source study methods: Reference gene primer amplification yielded estimated nucleated cell counts. The data were produced by immunoSEQ multiplex PCR, yet TCRdb's version contains in-frame clones alone and is incomplete. V and J calls and clone size are those listed in that table; D and trimming were worked out from the DNA. The table lists roughly 290,000 clones, about 85% of them singletons. Recruited during active infection, patients (from Seattle) were subsequently followed longitudinally. The germline gives CDR1 KGHSH, CDR2 LQKENI. The CDR3 runs 15 residues. Trimming removed 3 bases at V and 6 bases at J, with 18 bases between.

The chain uses TRBV18 and TRBJ2-7; D unclear. The sequence was obtained from a human donor with COVID-19, enrolled during active disease. The donor label of this sample is uncertain. The sample consisted of peripheral blood. The CDR3 region is CASSPRVSQGTEQYF. The CDR3 DNA sequence: TGTGCCAGCTCACCTCGGGTCTCCCAAGGAACCGAGCAGTACTTC. Supplemented by reference TRBV18 and TRBJ2-7, the full variable domain reads NAGVMQNPRHLVRRRGQEARLRCSPMKGHSHVYWYRQLPEEGLKFMVYLQKENIIDESGMPKERFSAEFPKEGPSILRIQQVVRGDSAAYFCASSPRVSQGTEQYFGPGTRLTVT.